Listed here is a single T cell receptor beta chain. These data come from a study of regulatory T cells in long-lasting Graves disease. The time point is: newly diagnosed GD, antithyroid drugs for less than 3 months. Extracted PBMC RNA gave rise to the TCR library. With iRepertoire HTBI primers and Arm-PCR of CDR3 regions, TCR beta libraries were built. From the multiplex PCR reads, TCRdb called clonotypes with MiXCR, one entry per CDR3 protein. The table records hundreds of thousands of distinct CDR3 sequences, more than 10% of them present only once. V lost 3 bases and J lost 9; bases outside the gene matches: 14. Germline assignment: CDR1 SGHVS and CDR2 FQNEAQ. The CDR3 spans 16 residues. The same data also contributed to another study, on T cells in Graves' hyperthyroidism and ophthalmopathy. That study adds: Among clonotypes expanded in thyroid above 0.001, most were also found in blood.

The source material was peripheral blood mononuclear cells (PBMCs), sampled at new diagnosis, from a patient treated with antithyroid drugs. The chain is built from TRBV7-8 and TRBJ1-5; TRBD1 matches at 7 bases. The clonotype originates from a woman in her twenties or thirties with Graves disease. The CDR3 is CASSFQGVSGHSPQHF. CDR3 bases: TGTGCCAGCAGCTTTCAGGGGGTCTCCGGGCATTCGCCCCAGCATTTT.